This TCR beta chain was recovered during a study of blood T cell repertoires in COVID-19. The CDR3 has 13 residues. The V gene lost 3 bases and the J gene lost 5 bases, with 9 bases spanning the gap. Germline V gives CDR1 MRHNA, CDR2 SNTAGT. Repertoires were generated with immunoSEQ multiplex PCR, while TCRdb's copy carries only in-frame clones and drops some. Of around 75,000 clones listed, more than 75% are singletons. Sequencing used peripheral blood. This clonotype was sampled from a human donor in a cohort sampled during active COVID-19. The genes are TRBV6-4 and TRBJ2-3; possibly TRBD2 for D (5 bases). The CDR3 nucleotides are TGTGCCAGCAGTGAAGGGAGAAGAGATACGCAGTATTTT. Translating it yields CASSEGRRDTQYF.